This T cell receptor beta chain was observed in a study of immune evolution from preneoplasia to lung adenocarcinoma. Findings of the study overall: Normal lung had highest clonality; later lesions appeared denser, more diverse. Normal lung had the highest top T cell clone frequencies.

Some clones are missing from TCRdb's copy, which holds only in-frame ones; the method was immunoSEQ multiplex PCR. The data hold about 4,300 clones, with about 68% observed a single time. About this clone itself: Its antigen is undetermined.

The V gene lost 3 bases and the J gene lost 5 bases, with 14 bases spanning the gap. The CDR3 is 14 amino acids. CDR1 and CDR2 from the germline V gene are KGHSH and LQKENI. Resections took place in Japan or China from about 2014 to 2018. Histologic diagnosis was independently verified by two lung pathologists. Sequencing was performed on FFPE adjacent normal lung tissue. The source is a person aged 55-80 years with lung adenocarcinoma. The chain recombines TRBV18 with TRBJ2-7, with D tentatively TRBD1 (5 bases). As DNA, the CDR3 is TGTGCCAGCTCACCCATGACAGATATGAACGAGCAGTACTTC. Translating it yields CASSPMTDMNEQYF.